These 5 T cell receptor beta chains came from one sample sequenced in a study of blood T cells in healthy people across ages. Together with a sample-barcoded 5' primer, a J-beta primer mix was included in a second PCR lasting about 7 to 11 cycles. TCRdb redid the calling of the 5' RACE reads with MiXCR, one entry per CDR3 protein. In the table there are 1,800,000 or so distinct CDR3 sequences, more than 35% of which are singletons. Sequencing was carried out using blood. These receptors all stem from a human donor in good health.

The V call is TRBV4-2, the J call TRBJ2-4; maybe TRBD2 (5 bases). The DNA end is more similar to TRBJ2-7, so the J call may be wrong. CDR3 length equals 19 residues. Germline loops: CDR1 LGHNA, CDR2 YNFKEQ. In nucleotides, the CDR3 is TGTGCCAGCAGCCAAGATCTCGACACCGAAGGAGGCAGAGGCTACGAGCAGTACTTC. Translation: CASSQDLDTEGGRGYEQYF.

This clonotype was counted a few times. The chain carries TRBV5-1 and TRBJ1-3; D ambiguous. Germline V gives CDR1 SGHRS, CDR2 YFSETQ. Trimming took 0 bases from V and 8 from J, leaving 12 bases between them. The CDR3 runs 14 residues. The CDR3: CASSLEPGRDTIYF. CDR3 coding DNA: TGCGCCAGCAGCTTGGAACCGGGTAGGGACACCATATATTTT.

The V and J genes are TRBV12-5 and TRBJ2-1; 7 positions agree with TRBD2. CDR1 is LGHNT, CDR2 FRNRAP, per germline. The CDR3 contains 17 residues. The ends lost 2 bases at V and 0 bases at J; junction bases unmatched: 7. In DNA, the CDR3 is TGTGCTAGTGGTTTGCTCCCCGGGGGGACCTCCTACAATGAGCAGTTCTTC. This codes for CASGLLPGGTSYNEQFF.

The V call is TRBV7-2, the J call TRBJ1-6; D is unclear. The CDR3 spans 13 residues. Germline CDR1 SGHTA, CDR2 FQGNSA. The V gene lost 2 bases and the J gene lost 9 bases, with 8 bases spanning the gap. The DNA of the CDR3 is TGTGCCAGCAGCTTAAACGGGATTTCACCCCTCCACTTT. It yields the protein CASSLNGISPLHF.

The V gene is TRBV29-1, the J gene TRBJ1-1; TRBD1 might be the D (5 bases). The CDR3 is 15 residues long. Trimming took 0 bases from V and 3 from J, leaving 14 bases between them. CDR1 SQVTM and CDR2 ANQGSEA come from the germline V gene. Here the CDR3 DNA reads TGCAGCGTTGAAGATCCAGGGTCTGGAGACACTGAAGCTTTCTTT. Its protein is CSVEDPGSGDTEAFF.